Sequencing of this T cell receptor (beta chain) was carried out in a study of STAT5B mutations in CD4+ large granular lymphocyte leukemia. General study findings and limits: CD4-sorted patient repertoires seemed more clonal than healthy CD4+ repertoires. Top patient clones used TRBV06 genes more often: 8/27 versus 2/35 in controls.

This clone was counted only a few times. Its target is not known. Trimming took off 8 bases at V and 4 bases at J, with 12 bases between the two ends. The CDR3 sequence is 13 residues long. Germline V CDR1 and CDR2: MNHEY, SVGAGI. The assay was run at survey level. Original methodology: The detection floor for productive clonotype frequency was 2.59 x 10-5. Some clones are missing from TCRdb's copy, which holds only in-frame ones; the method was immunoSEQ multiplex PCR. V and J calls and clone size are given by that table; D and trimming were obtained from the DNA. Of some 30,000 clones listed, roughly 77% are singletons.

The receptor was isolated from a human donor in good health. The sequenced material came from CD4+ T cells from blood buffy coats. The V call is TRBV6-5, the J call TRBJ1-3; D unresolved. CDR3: CASSRTRGNTIYF. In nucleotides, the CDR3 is TGTGCCAGCTCTAGGACGAGGGGAAACACCATATATTTT.